These 28 T cell receptor beta chains were sequenced from one sample in a study of OX40 agonist ivuxolimab in advanced cancers. Some clones are missing from TCRdb's copy, which holds only in-frame ones; the method was immunoSEQ multiplex PCR. Here the sample spans tens of thousands of clones, around 93% being singletons. The source was CD4+ or CD8+ T cells sorted from blood, collected in a trial of the OX40 agonist ivuxolimab. The receptors derive from an adult with an advanced solid tumor such as melanoma, head and neck, liver or kidney cancer.

The rearrangement joins TRBV7-9 to TRBJ2-5; D is unclear. This CDR3 has 14 residues. Between the trimmed V and J ends, which lost 1 base and 0 bases, there was a span of 6 bases. Germline assignment: CDR1 SEHNR and CDR2 FQNEAQ (reference sequence). The CDR3 DNA reads as TGTGCCAGCAGCTTAGTGGCATACCAAGAGACCCAGTACTTC. Residues: CASSLVAYQETQYF.

The chain carries TRBV30 and TRBJ1-2; 8 bases are shared with TRBD1. The V gene end was trimmed by 1 base and the J gene end by 3 bases; junction bases not matched to a gene: 7. This CDR3 has 15 residues. Germline-derived CDR1 and CDR2 are GTSNPN and SVGIG (reference sequence). The CDR3 bases are TGTGCCTGGAGTGGGACAGGGCTCGGGGACTATGGCTACACCTTC. This encodes CAWSGTGLGDYGYTF.

The genes are TRBV5-1 and TRBJ2-1, with a possible D match to TRBD2 (5 bases). The germline V and J ends were trimmed by 5 bases and 5 bases, with 17 bases remaining between them. Per germline, CDR1 SGHRS and CDR2 YFSETQ. CDR3 length: 15 residues. The CDR3 DNA reads as TGCGCCAGCAGGAGCGTCGGGGAGACCCACAATGAGCAGTTCTTC. Its protein is CASRSVGETHNEQFF. Drawing the rest from reference TRBV5-1 and TRBJ2-1, the complete variable domain is KAGVTQTPRYLIKTRGQQVTLSCSPISGHRSVSWYQQTPGQGLQFLFEYFSETQRNKGNFPGRFSGRQFSNSRSEMNVSTLELGDSALYLCASRSVGETHNEQFFGPGTRLTVL.

The rearrangement joins TRBV14 to TRBJ2-1; tentatively, D is TRBD1 (6 bases). Germline CDR1 is SGHDN and CDR2 is FVKESK. The CDR3 length is 15 residues. V was cut by 4 bases and J by 2 bases, with 12 bases left in between. CDR3 protein: CASSPKQGAYNEQFF. The CDR3 DNA reads TGTGCCAGCAGCCCGAAACAGGGAGCCTACAATGAGCAGTTCTTC.

The chain combines TRBV11-1 with TRBJ2-1; weak D call: TRBD2 (7 bases). The CDR3 has 11 residues. CDR1 is SGHAT and CDR2 is FQDESV in the germline V gene (reference sequence). The germline V and J ends were trimmed by 6 bases and 10 bases, with 10 bases remaining between them. CDR3 loop: CASRGGVEQFF. CDR3 nucleotides: TGTGCCAGCAGAGGGGGGGTCGAGCAGTTCTTC. Supplemented by reference TRBV11-1 and TRBJ2-1, the full variable domain reads EAEVAQSPRYKITEKSQAVAFWCDPISGHATLYWYRQILGQGPELLVQFQDESVVDDSQLPKDRFSAERLKGVDSTLKIQPAELGDSAMYLCASRGGVEQFFGPGTRLTVL.

The chain joins TRBV27 to TRBJ2-3; tentative D call: TRBD1 (5 bases). This CDR3 region has 18 residues. Trimming cost V 6 bases and J 2 bases, with 24 bases left between them. Per the germline V gene, CDR1 is MNHEY and CDR2 is SMNVEV (reference sequence). CDR3 region: CASRWAYLLGPNTDTQYF. The CDR3 DNA sequence: TGTGCCAGCAGGTGGGCCTACCTCCTGGGGCCTAACACAGATACGCAGTATTTT.

The V gene is TRBV5-1, the J gene TRBJ2-5; D remains ambiguous. V was cut by 0 bases and J by 5 bases, with 11 bases left in between. CDR3 length: 14 residues. Looked up from germline, CDR1 is SGHRS and CDR2 is YFSETQ. In nucleotides, the CDR3 is TGCGCCAGCAGCTTGGACGCCCCGTGGGAGACCCAGTACTTC. This sequence encodes CASSLDAPWETQYF.

This clone was recorded only once. The chain joins TRBV19 to TRBJ2-2; D call uncertain. The V end was cut by 1 base, the J end by 6 bases, with 6 bases between. Germline V CDR1 and CDR2: LNHDA, SQIVND (reference sequence). The CDR3 sequence is 13 residues long. The CDR3 DNA is TGTGCCAGTAGTATAGGTGTTGCCGGGGAGCTGTTTTTT. Amino acids: CASSIGVAGELFF.

This clone came up once. The J gene is TRBJ1-1, the V gene TRBV5-1; possible D gene TRBD1, 6 bases. Germline V gene data show CDR1 as SGHRS and CDR2 as YFSETQ. V lost 1 base and J lost 1, with 17 bases in between. This CDR3 comprises 17 residues. CDR3 in amino acids: CASSLIGSAGQNTEAFF. In DNA, the CDR3 is TGCGCCAGCAGCTTGATCGGTTCGGCGGGACAGAACACTGAAGCTTTCTTT.

The chain links TRBV7-2 to TRBJ2-1, with D unclear. The CDR3 contains 17 residues. V lost 2 bases, J lost 0 bases, and 14 bases lay in between. The germline CDR1 and CDR2 sequences are SGHTA and FQGNSA. The CDR3 region has the DNA TGTGCCAGCAGCTTACCGCTTGAGGAGAGCTCCTACAATGAGCAGTTCTTC. It translates to CASSLPLEESSYNEQFF. Full variable domain (remainder filled in from reference TRBV7-2 and TRBJ2-1): GAGVSQSPSNKVTEKGKDVELRCDPISGHTALYWYRQSLGQGLEFLIYFQGNSAPDKSGLPSDRFSAERTGGSVSTLTIQRTQQEDSAVYLCASSLPLEESSYNEQFFGPGTRLTVL.

The chain has TRBV28 and TRBJ2-5; perhaps D is TRBD1 or TRBD2 (5 bases each). The CDR3 is 16 amino acids. Germline CDR1 MDHEN, CDR2 SYDVKM. V was pared by 4 bases and J by 5 bases, with 20 bases between. The CDR3 sequence: CASSWPKGSPGETQYF. DNA for the CDR3: TGTGCCAGCAGTTGGCCCAAGGGGAGCCCTGGGGAGACCCAGTACTTC.

The rearrangement uses TRBV7-9 and TRBJ2-3; 11 bases map to TRBD1. V was clipped by 6 bases and J by 5 bases; unmatched bases: 7. Germline V gives CDR1 SEHNR, CDR2 FQNEAQ (reference sequence). This CDR3 has 15 residues. For the CDR3, the DNA is TGTGCCAGCAGATCCGGACAGGGGGCCGGAGATACGCAGTATTTT. Encoded protein: CASRSGQGAGDTQYF.

This rearrangement joins TRBV9 to TRBJ1-2; D gene ambiguous. V was shortened by 0 bases and J by 0 bases, with 9 bases between the two germline ends. The CDR3 has 15 residues. From germline, CDR1 is SGDLS and CDR2 YYNGEE. CDR3 region: CASSVDVGANYGYTF. The CDR3 DNA reads TGTGCCAGCAGCGTAGATGTCGGAGCTAACTATGGCTACACCTTC.

The count of this clone is one. The rearrangement uses TRBV7-9 and TRBJ2-3; D gene ambiguous. Germline V lookup: CDR1 SEHNR, CDR2 FQNEAQ (reference sequence). The V gene lost 4 bases and the J gene lost 0 bases, with 8 bases spanning the gap. This CDR3 comprises 14 residues. In nucleotides, the CDR3 is TGTGCCAGCAGCTCGGAGTACAGCACAGATACGCAGTATTTT. This gives the protein CASSSEYSTDTQYF.

The chain joins TRBV7-2 to TRBJ1-6; 8 nucleotides agree with TRBD1. V dropped 5 bases and J dropped 14; count of bases not matched to a gene: 20. Germline V lookup: CDR1 SGHTA, CDR2 FQGNSA. CDR3 length equals 17 residues. CDR3 residues: CASSLTSGTGPLGTLHF. CDR3 DNA: TGTGCCAGCAGCCTCACCTCCGGGACAGGCCCCCTCGGAACCCTCCACTTT.

The chain employs TRBV10-1 and TRBJ1-2; D is uncertain. Germline CDR1 WNHNN, CDR2 SYGVQD (reference sequence). Trimming stripped 2 bases from V and 8 bases from J, with 15 bases between. This CDR3 spans 14 amino acids. As DNA, the CDR3 is TGCGCCAGCAGTGAGGGCCGGACCTCGAGGGGCTACACCTTC. This sequence encodes CASSEGRTSRGYTF.

The chain is built from TRBV15 and TRBJ1-2, with no clear D. This CDR3 is 14 amino acids long. In germline, CDR1 is LNHNV, CDR2 YYDKDF (reference sequence). V was cut by 0 bases and J by 6 bases, with 11 bases left in between. The CDR3 reads CATSRDTPSDGYTF. The CDR3 DNA reads TGTGCCACCAGCAGAGATACGCCCAGTGATGGCTACACCTTC. Combining the CDR3 with reference TRBV15 and TRBJ1-2 gives the whole variable domain DAMVIQNPRYQVTQFGKPVTLSCSQTLNHNVMYWYQQKSSQAPKLLFHYYDKDFNNEADTPDNFQSRRPNTSFCFLDIRSPGLGDTAMYLCATSRDTPSDGYTFGSGTRLTVV.

This rearrangement joins TRBV6-5 to TRBJ1-1; 7 bases fit TRBD1. J lost 5 bases, V lost 4 bases, and 4 bases had no gene match. The length of the CDR3 is 13 residues. Germline CDR1 MNHEY, CDR2 SVGAGI. The CDR3 DNA is TGTGCCAGCAGTTCCAGGGGGTATACTGAAGCTTTCTTT. It translates to CASSSRGYTEAFF.

This chain joins TRBV6-6 and TRBJ2-1; D is perhaps TRBD2 (5 bases). CDR1 is MNHNY and CDR2 is SVGAGI in the germline V gene (reference sequence). The CDR3 has 16 amino acids. The V end lost 2 bases, the J end lost 3 bases, and 14 bases lay between the germline ends. The CDR3 bases are TGTGCCAGCAGTTACACCCCTGTAGGGAGCTACAATGAGCAGTTCTTC. It codes for CASSYTPVGSYNEQFF.

The V call is TRBV19, the J call TRBJ1-1; D is possibly TRBD1 (5 bases). Germline V gives CDR1 LNHDA, CDR2 SQIVND (reference sequence). The V end lost 3 bases, the J end lost 4 bases, and 9 bases lay between the germline ends. CDR3 size: 13 residues. CDR3 DNA sequence: TGTGCCAGTAGTATTGGGGGGGGCACTGAAGCTTTCTTT. Its translation: CASSIGGGTEAFF. The full variable domain, in which reference TRBV19 and TRBJ1-1 provide the parts outside the CDR3, is DGGITQSPKYLFRKEGQNVTLSCEQNLNHDAMYWYRQDPGQGLRLIYYSQIVNDFQKGDIAEGYSVSREKKESFPLTVTSAQKNPTAFYLCASSIGGGTEAFFGQGTRLTVV.

The chain links TRBV5-4 to TRBJ2-7, with 15 bases identical to TRBD2. The CDR3 has 16 residues. Trimming cost V 5 bases and J 4 bases; bases outside gene matches: 7. Per the germline V gene, CDR1 is SGHNT and CDR2 is YYREEE (reference sequence). CDR3 amino acids: CASRSIGTSGRYEQYF. CDR3 sequence (DNA): TGTGCCAGCAGGTCGATCGGGACTAGCGGGAGGTACGAGCAGTACTTC.

The rearrangement uses TRBV5-4 and TRBJ2-5, with unresolved D. Germline lookup yields CDR1 SGHNT and CDR2 YYREEE (reference sequence). V lost 2 bases, J lost 2 bases, and 7 bases lay in between. This CDR3 has 13 residues. The CDR3 bases are TGTGCCAGCAGCTTTTGGGGTCAAGAGACCCAGTACTTC. Residues: CASSFWGQETQYF.

CDR3 sequence (DNA): TGCGCCAGCAGCCAAGGTGGCCAGGGCCACGAGCAGTACTTC. As protein: CASSQGGQGHEQYF. V gene TRBV4-3 combines with J gene TRBJ2-7; possibly TRBD1 for D (5 bases). CDR1 and CDR2 from the germline V gene are LGHNA and YSLEER. The CDR3 extends over 14 amino acids. V was clipped by 1 base and J by 5 bases, with 12 bases between them.

The J gene is TRBJ2-1, the V gene TRBV19; 14 positions agree with TRBD2. This CDR3 region has 14 residues. Germline CDR1 is LNHDA and CDR2 is SQIVND (reference sequence). Trimming cost V 10 bases and J 7 bases; bases outside gene matches: 6. CDR3 sequence: CATSGLAGGNEQFF. CDR3 in DNA: TGTGCCACCTCCGGACTAGCGGGAGGAAATGAGCAGTTCTTC.

V and J are TRBV7-6 and TRBJ2-1; 8 nucleotides match TRBD2. There are 15 residues in the CDR3. The V gene end was trimmed by 8 bases and the J gene end by 0 bases; junction bases not matched to a gene: 6. Germline V gene sequence: CDR1 SGHVS, CDR2 FNYEAQ. CDR3 DNA: TGTGCCAGCCTGGCGAGCGGGAGCTCCTACAATGAGCAGTTCTTC. It codes for CASLASGSSYNEQFF.

CDR3 DNA: TGCAGCGTCTATTCAGGCTCCGGAAACACCATATATTTT. Residues: CSVYSGSGNTIYF. The chain employs TRBV29-1 and TRBJ1-3; D unclear. V dropped 6 bases and J dropped 4 bases, with 13 bases sitting between them. Germline V gene sequence: CDR1 SQVTM, CDR2 ANQGSEA. The CDR3 has 13 amino acids.

The chain combines TRBV5-1 with TRBJ2-7; D ambiguous. The CDR3 spans 14 residues. The V end was cut by 7 bases, the J end by 3 bases, with 17 bases between. Germline V gene sequence: CDR1 SGHRS, CDR2 YFSETQ. The CDR3 DNA reads as TGCGCCAGCGGGCCTGGGCCTGAAGACTACGAGCAGTACTTC. It codes for CASGPGPEDYEQYF.

The chain links TRBV5-1 to TRBJ2-1; D call uncertain. The CDR3 totals 14 residues. CDR1 is SGHRS, CDR2 YFSETQ, per germline. The V end was cut by 4 bases, the J end by 10 bases, with 18 bases between. The CDR3 DNA follows: TGCGCCAGCAGCACGTTCCCGGGTGGGCGGGAGCAGTTCTTC. Protein: CASSTFPGGREQFF.